This T cell receptor beta chain emerged from a study of long-term antiretroviral therapy in people with HIV. In germline, CDR1 is SGHDT, CDR2 YYEEEE. Trimming took off 0 bases at V and 2 bases at J, with 9 bases between the two ends. The CDR3 covers 15 residues. The immunoSEQ assay was v3.0, run at survey level. This table comes from immunoSEQ multiplex PCR, and its TCRdb copy is limited to in-frame clones, with some not included. The sample yields 25,000 to 30,000 clones, 95% seen once. The sequencing here drew on unsorted PBMCs, taken 5.3 years after starting antiretroviral therapy. The receptor's source is a man aged 25 to 40 with HIV. The V call is TRBV5-6, the J call TRBJ2-1, with a weak D call TRBD2 (6 bases). DNA of the CDR3: TGTGCCAGCAGCTTGGCTGGCGGGACCTACAATGAGCAGTTCTTC. This encodes CASSLAGGTYNEQFF.